This T cell receptor (beta chain) came from a study of a mutant IDH1 vaccine in newly diagnosed glioma. The data were produced by immunoSEQ multiplex PCR, yet TCRdb's version contains in-frame clones alone and is incomplete. The repertoire holds some 60,000 clones, with around 80% as singletons. V lost 3 bases and J 1 base, leaving 11 bases between the germline ends. The CDR3 extends over 15 amino acids. The germline V gene has CDR1 MDHEN and CDR2 SYDVKM. This clone was seen just once. Its antigen is undetermined. The time point denotes: week 11, during vaccination. The content of each vaccine dose was 300 ug of mutant IDH1 20-mer peptide, and topical imiquimod accompanied it.

The sequence was obtained from a man between 25 and 39 years old with glioma. The sequencing used PBMCs, collected from a glioma patient whose treatment included an IDH1 peptide vaccine. The rearrangement joins TRBV28 to TRBJ2-3, with unresolved D. The CDR3 reads CASSFRRGGTDTQYF. CDR3 nucleotide sequence: TGTGCCAGCAGTTTTCGAAGAGGAGGCACAGATACGCAGTATTTT.